This T cell receptor (beta chain) was sequenced for a study of beta chain features in type 1 diabetes. This clone was observed a handful of times. Its antigen remains unknown. Findings and limits, study-wide: Shorter TCRB CDR3s, moderately but significantly so, were found in Type 1 diabetes patients in all four CD4+ subsets.

The germline CDR1 and CDR2 sequences are GTSNPN and SVGIG (reference sequence). The CDR3 extends over 14 amino acids. V lost 5 bases, J lost 0 bases, and 8 bases lay in between. Investigators reverse transcribed all isolated RNA, so they sequenced expressed TCRB transcripts. The table came from immunoSEQ multiplex PCR; TCRdb's copy has only in-frame clones and leaves some out. This table holds hundreds of thousands of clones, about 71% found once. V and J are TRBV30 and TRBJ2-6; tentatively, D is TRBD1 (5 bases). The specimen was naive CD4+ T cells from blood. The receptor was derived from a man aged 25 to 45 in good health. CDR3 residues: CAWDGASGANVLTF. The CDR3 DNA reads as TGTGCCTGGGATGGGGCCTCTGGGGCCAACGTCCTGACTTTC.